The entry that follows covers one T cell receptor beta chain sequence. Its antigen is undetermined. In germline, CDR1 is LNHDA, CDR2 SQIVND (reference sequence). CDR3 length: 15 residues. The sample is drawn from a study of graft-versus-host responses after intestinal transplantation. At the level of the study: Multivisceral, liver-intestinal, or isolated intestinal transplants were given to recipients. Following induction with anti-thymocyte globulin, all recipients were given tacrolimus and steroids for about 3 years.

Clones were sequenced by immunoSEQ multiplex PCR, and TCRdb holds only the in-frame ones, with some missing. This sample yields 85,000 to 110,000 clones, of which roughly 93% are seen a single time; under 1.5% belongs to the top ten. Study-level results: Peak GvH clone levels in circulation were associated with early post-transplant HvG declines. Detection of GvH clones occurred in recipient marrow, and some had their first appearance in ileum or blood.

This rearrangement joins TRBV19 to TRBJ2-5, with 8 bases that match TRBD1. TRBJ2-7 matches the DNA end more closely, so the J call is doubtful. This clonotype was obtained from a human donor who received an intestinal transplant. Sequencing used unstimulated CD8+ T cells sorted from spleen or lymph node cells, obtained before intestinal transplant. The CDR3 DNA reads as TGTGCCAGTAGTATTGGGACAGGAAGCTCCTACGAGCAGTACTTC. The encoded protein is CASSIGTGSSYEQYF.